This is a list of T cell receptor beta chains from one sample in a study of control samples from healthy donors and cancer patients. The method was immunoSEQ multiplex PCR; TCRdb's version includes in-frame clones alone and lacks a portion of them. Of 100,000 to 150,000 clones in the sample, around 90% were seen once. Sequencing was carried out using blood. These receptors were obtained from a middle-aged man in good health. The CDR3 runs from the conserved cysteine through the conserved F or W. The D gene is left open where the match is weak. Not every row has a clone size; where given, it reads once, few, many or a size class.

d_call j_call v_call clone_size cdr3_aa cdr3_nt
NA TRBJ1-4 TRBV19 NA CASRGRSLGDEKLFF TGTGCCAGTAGAGGAAGGTCCCTAGGGGATGAAAAACTGTTTTTT
TRBD1 TRBJ1-6 TRBV27 NA CASSLTTGARSSYNSPLHF TGTGCCAGCAGTTTAACGACAGGGGCCAGGAGCTCCTATAATTCACCCCTCCACTTT
TRBD1 TRBJ1-2 TRBV28 NA CASRLLQQGAGGYTF TGTGCCAGCAGATTACTCCAACAGGGGGCTGGGGGCTACACCTTC
TRBD2 TRBJ2-7 TRBV11-2 NA CASSSQLAGAGGQYF TGTGCCAGCAGCTCCCAACTAGCGGGGGCCGGGGGGCAGTACTTC
TRBD2 TRBJ2-2 TRBV7-3 once CASSPNPAGAIPGELFF TGTGCCAGCAGCCCAAATCCAGCGGGGGCCATCCCCGGGGAGCTGTTTTTT
NA TRBJ1-4 TRBV15 NA CATSSGARESEKLFF TGTGCCACCAGCAGCGGGGCCAGGGAATCTGAAAAACTGTTTTTT
NA TRBJ2-3 TRBV5-6 NA CASSLQGADTDTQYF TGTGCCAGCAGCTTACAGGGAGCCGACACAGATACGCAGTATTTT
NA TRBJ2-7 TRBV28 NA CASSSKRVKLYEQYF TGTGCCAGCAGTTCGAAGCGGGTGAAGCTCTACGAGCAGTACTTC
NA TRBJ2-3 TRBV19 NA CASSIDQGGQSQYF TGTGCCAGTAGTATAGATCAGGGGGGGCAGTCGCAGTATTTT
NA TRBJ2-7 TRBV24-1 NA CATSDPVTYEQYF TGTGCCACCAGTGATCCGGTAACCTACGAGCAGTACTTC
TRBD1 TRBJ2-7 TRBV19 NA CASSDRVPISYYEQYF TGTGCCAGTAGCGACAGGGTCCCTATATCCTACTACGAGCAGTACTTC
NA TRBJ2-2 TRBV7-8 NA CASSSTNANTGELFF TGTGCCAGCAGCTCCACAAACGCGAACACCGGGGAGCTGTTTTTT
NA TRBJ2-1 TRBV9 NA CASSVATSNNEQFF TGTGCCAGCAGCGTAGCTACTTCTAACAATGAGCAGTTCTTC
TRBD1 TRBJ1-1 TRBV29-1 few CSVGQGYGEAFF TGCAGCGTTGGACAGGGTTACGGTGAAGCTTTCTTT
NA TRBJ1-1 TRBV18 NA CASSPASLNTEAFF TGTGCCAGCTCACCAGCAAGTTTGAACACTGAAGCTTTCTTT
NA TRBJ2-2 TRBV5-6 NA CASSWGHSTGELFF TGTGCCAGTAGCTGGGGACACTCCACCGGGGAGCTGTTTTTT
NA TRBJ2-2 TRBV2 NA CASSGSTGELFF TGTGCCAGCAGTGGGTCGACCGGGGAGCTGTTTTTT
NA TRBJ1-1 TRBV18 NA CASSPGGGGEAFF TGTGCCAGCTCACCTGGGGGAGGCGGTGAAGCTTTCTTT
NA TRBJ2-1 TRBV7-9 NA CASSLVEIASYNEQFF TGTGCCAGCAGCTTAGTGGAGATAGCCTCCTACAATGAGCAGTTCTTC
NA TRBJ2-5 TRBV6-5 NA CASSYSGGPETQYF TGTGCCAGCAGTTACTCCGGGGGGCCTGAGACCCAGTACTTC
TRBD2 TRBJ2-2 TRBV9 NA CASAASGGRSNTGELFF TGTGCCAGCGCCGCTAGCGGGGGGCGATCGAACACCGGGGAGCTGTTTTTT
NA TRBJ2-2 TRBV30 NA CAWRTAGELFF TGTGCCTGGAGGACGGCCGGGGAGCTGTTTTTT
NA TRBJ2-7 TRBV11-2 NA CASSPTWTGVHEQYF TGTGCCAGCAGCCCAACGTGGACGGGGGTCCACGAGCAGTACTTC
NA TRBJ2-2 TRBV5-1 NA CASVGTSNTGELFF TGCGCCAGCGTCGGCACATCGAACACCGGGGAGCTGTTTTTT
NA TRBJ2-3 TRBV21-1 NA CASSAQGADRTDTQYF TGTGCCAGCAGCGCACAGGGGGCGGATCGCACAGATACGCAGTATTTT
NA TRBJ2-1 TRBV11-3 NA CASSLGPSFDEQFF TGTGCCAGCAGCTTAGGCCCCAGTTTCGATGAGCAGTTCTTC
NA TRBJ2-7 TRBV11-2 NA CASSFGREQYF TGTGCCAGCAGCTTTGGGCGCGAGCAGTACTTC
NA TRBJ1-2 TRBV9 NA CASSGGIYGYTF TGTGCCAGCAGCGGGGGGATCTATGGCTACACCTTC
NA TRBJ2-2 TRBV15 NA CATSGGANTGELFF TGTGCCACCAGCGGGGGCGCGAACACCGGGGAGCTGTTTTTT
TRBD1 TRBJ1-1 TRBV7-6 few CASSSDMQGVPEAFF TGTGCCAGCAGCAGCGACATGCAGGGGGTGCCTGAAGCTTTCTTT
NA TRBJ2-3 TRBV5-1 NA CASSQSTDTQYF TGCGCCAGCAGCCAAAGCACAGATACGCAGTATTTT
TRBD1 TRBJ2-7 TRBV6-5 NA CASMRGRGYEQYF TGTGCCAGCATGAGGGGGCGCGGCTACGAGCAGTACTTC